This TCR beta chain was captured by sequencing in a study of shared clonotypes between healthy human individuals. Broader study findings: Rarefaction gave evidence that sorted-subset sequencing remained incomplete despite large depth.

CD45RO-negative cells were positively selected for CCR7, leaving out terminally differentiated effector memory CD45RA+ cells. Genomic DNA of each subset was evenly split across several immunoSEQ plates. Profiling relied on immunoSEQ multiplex PCR, and the TCRdb table lists in-frame clones only, not all of them. The data contain around 2,100,000 clones, about 95% of them singletons. This CDR3 has 15 amino acids. The V gene end was trimmed by 2 bases and the J gene end by 0 bases; junction bases not matched to a gene: 3. Germline CDR1 is SGDLS and CDR2 is YYNGEE. With respect to this clone: Its antigen is not known. The same CDR3 can be traced to other DNA sequences in this sample.

This TCR derives from a man between 18 and 35 years old in good health. The sequenced material came from naive CD8+ T cells sorted from blood. V and J are TRBV9 and TRBJ2-3, with 7 bases identical to TRBD2. The CDR3 DNA follows: TGTGCCAGCAGCGTTGGCGGGGGTAGCACAGATACGCAGTATTTT. This codes for CASSVGGGSTDTQYF.